These 17 T cell receptor beta chains originate from one sample sequenced in a study of CD8 T cells in Susac syndrome. RNA, at about 0.45 to 1 ug, was reverse transcribed with random hexamers. A single record per CDR3 protein comes from TCRdb applying MiXCR to the immunoSEQ multiplex PCR reads. The profile shows roughly 80,000 distinct CDR3 sequences, 94% of them singletons. Sequenced: CD8+ T cells from PBMCs. These receptor sequences come from a human donor in good health.

V and J are TRBV11-2 and TRBJ2-6; perhaps TRBD2 as D (7 bases). Germline V lookup: CDR1 SGHAT, CDR2 FQNNGV. Trimming shortened V by 4 bases and J by 0 bases, and 13 bases separated the two germline ends. The CDR3 extends over 17 amino acids. The CDR3 is CASSSWGGLSGANVLTF. As DNA, the CDR3 is TGTGCCAGCAGCTCGTGGGGGGGGCTCTCTGGGGCCAACGTCCTGACTTTC.

The chain joins TRBV27 to TRBJ1-2; possibly TRBD1 for D (5 bases). The CDR3 has 15 residues. Germline assignment: CDR1 MNHEY and CDR2 SMNVEV (reference sequence). The V gene lost 0 bases and the J gene lost 8 bases, with 16 bases spanning the gap. The CDR3 DNA reads TGTGCCAGCAGTTTATCGGGAGACAGCCCCTTGGGCTACACCTTC. Translation gives CASSLSGDSPLGYTF.

This clonotype has a single count. V is TRBV4-1 and J is TRBJ2-7, with 7 bases that match TRBD2. This CDR3 has 15 amino acids. Germline trimming cut 1 base from V and 4 bases from J; bases unmatched to any gene: 7. Germline CDR1 reads MGHRA; CDR2 reads YSYEKL. CDR3 sequence reads: CASSQGEGGTYEQYF. In DNA form, the CDR3 reads TGCGCCAGCAGCCAAGGGGAGGGAGGAACATACGAGCAGTACTTC.

This rearrangement joins TRBV29-1 to TRBJ2-1; 7 bases map to TRBD2. The germline gives CDR1 SQVTM, CDR2 ANQGSEA. The J segment lost 6 bases and the V segment lost 3 bases, leaving 5 bases of the junction unmatched. This CDR3 has 13 amino acids. CDR3 sequence: CSVDGGSLNEQFF. Written as DNA, the CDR3 is TGCAGCGTTGATGGCGGGAGCCTCAATGAGCAGTTCTTC.

The chain recombines TRBV29-1 with TRBJ1-4; 8 positions match TRBD1. Germline CDR1 reads SQVTM; CDR2 reads ANQGSEA. Trimming removed 6 bases from V and 1 base from J; junction bases left unmatched: 10. The CDR3 loop spans 16 amino acids. The CDR3 DNA sequence: TGCAGCGTGCGCACGACCGACAGGGGAACTAATGAAAAACTGTTTTTT. Amino acid sequence: CSVRTTDRGTNEKLFF.

The J gene is TRBJ2-3, the V gene TRBV9; D ambiguous. Germline lookup yields CDR1 SGDLS and CDR2 YYNGEE. This CDR3 contains 16 residues. Trimming removed 4 bases at V and 2 bases at J, with 17 bases between. CDR3 residues: CASSSQDLPPTDTQYF. The CDR3 DNA sequence: TGTGCCAGCAGCTCCCAGGACCTACCTCCCACAGATACGCAGTATTTT.

The CDR3 coding sequence is TGCAGTGCTAGAGACCATTTAGCGAGAAGCACAGATACGCAGTATTTT. Its translation is CSARDHLARSTDTQYF. The chain joins TRBV20-1 to TRBJ2-3, with D possibly matching TRBD2 (5 bases). Germline CDR1 and CDR2: DFQATT and SNEGSKA (reference sequence). CDR3 length: 16 residues. V lost 0 bases and J 0 bases, leaving 13 bases between the germline ends.

This chain joins TRBV7-9 and TRBJ2-3; TRBD1 aligns across 7 bases. This CDR3 spans 15 amino acids. The junction had 5 bases not matched to a gene; V was cut back by 5 bases and J by 0 bases. Per the germline V gene, CDR1 is SEHNR and CDR2 is FQNEAQ (reference sequence). For the CDR3, the DNA is TGTGCCAGCAGCCGCCGGGACAGCAGCACAGATACGCAGTATTTT. As protein: CASSRRDSSTDTQYF.

The chain carries TRBV19 and TRBJ2-1; D unclear. Trimming stripped 7 bases from V and 8 bases from J, with 21 bases between. The germline V gene has CDR1 LNHDA and CDR2 SQIVND (reference sequence). This CDR3 has 15 amino acids. The CDR3 is CASTDKKGFGDEQFF. CDR3 DNA sequence: TGTGCCAGTACCGATAAGAAGGGTTTTGGCGATGAGCAGTTCTTC.

The chain employs TRBV20-1 and TRBJ1-1, with TRBD1 matching over 10 bases. The CDR3 sequence is 21 residues long. CDR1 DFQATT and CDR2 SNEGSKA come from the germline V gene (reference sequence). V lost 0 bases and J lost 5; bases outside the gene matches: 24. The CDR3 sequence: CSARDRQGALVGGTFGTEAFF. Here the CDR3 DNA reads TGCAGTGCTAGAGACCGACAGGGGGCCCTGGTTGGTGGGACTTTTGGGACTGAAGCTTTCTTT.

This chain joins TRBV7-3 and TRBJ2-1, with 9 bases identical to TRBD2. J lost 9 bases, V lost 5 bases, and 11 bases had no gene match. This CDR3 spans 15 amino acids. Germline loops: CDR1 SGHTA, CDR2 FQGTGA. CDR3 in amino acids: CASSPTGLALGEQFF. CDR3 coding DNA: TGTGCCAGCAGCCCTACGGGACTAGCTCTCGGTGAGCAGTTCTTC.

The rearrangement joins TRBV6-1 to TRBJ2-2, with 10 bases lining up with TRBD1. The germline CDR1 and CDR2 sequences are MNHNS and SASEGT. J gave up 6 bases and V 7 bases, and 8 bases lay outside the gene matches. The CDR3 loop spans 15 amino acids. CDR3 coding DNA: TGTGCCAGCATGTCCGGGACAGGGGCGGCCGGGGAGCTGTTTTTT. Translation: CASMSGTGAAGELFF.

The V call is TRBV3-1, the J call TRBJ2-1; D may correspond to TRBD1 or TRBD2 (6 bases each). The CDR3 loop spans 14 amino acids. V lost 3 bases and J lost 8, with 14 bases in between. The germline V gene encodes CDR1 LGHDT and CDR2 YNNKEL (reference sequence). CDR3 sequence: CASSQGGTWDEQFF. The CDR3, as DNA: TGTGCCAGCAGCCAGGGCGGGACATGGGATGAGCAGTTCTTC.

In nucleotides, the CDR3 is TGCAGTGCTAGCGGGCGCTCTGGGGCCAACGTCCTGACTTTC. Its translation is CSASGRSGANVLTF. The chain employs TRBV20-1 and TRBJ2-6, with unresolved D. The germline gives CDR1 DFQATT, CDR2 SNEGSKA (reference sequence). Between the trimmed V and J ends, which lost 3 bases and 0 bases, there was a span of 6 bases. The CDR3 loop spans 14 amino acids.

The chain carries TRBV6-4 and TRBJ2-2; D not resolved. The V gene's germline CDR1 is MRHNA and CDR2 SNTAGT. The V gene lost 0 bases and the J gene lost 3 bases, with 5 bases spanning the gap. CDR3 length equals 14 residues. CDR3 nucleotides: TGTGCCAGCAGTGACTCGGCCCACACCGGGGAGCTGTTTTTT. This sequence encodes CASSDSAHTGELFF.

J is TRBJ2-6 and V is TRBV7-2, with D perhaps assigned TRBD1 or TRBD2 (5 bases each). Trimming left V 7 bases short and J 0 bases short, with 16 bases between. Germline-derived CDR1 and CDR2 are SGHTA and FQGNSA. CDR3 length: 17 residues. CDR3 residues: CASTPGPYTSGANVLTF. The CDR3 region has the DNA TGTGCCAGCACACCGGGACCTTATACCTCTGGGGCCAACGTCCTGACTTTC.

The gene calls are TRBV5-4 and TRBJ2-4; 8 bases line up with TRBD1. The CDR3 is made up of 15 amino acids. Per the germline V gene, CDR1 is SGHNT and CDR2 is YYREEE (reference sequence). Germline trimming cut 0 bases from V and 5 bases from J; bases unmatched to any gene: 4. The CDR3 sequence is CASSLGQGAQNIQYF. CDR3 nucleotide sequence: TGTGCCAGCAGCTTGGGTCAGGGGGCGCAAAACATTCAGTACTTC. The variable domain in full, with the rest retrieved from reference TRBV5-4 and TRBJ2-4, is ETGVTQSPTHLIKTRGQQVTLRCSSQSGHNTVSWYQQALGQGPQFIFQYYREEENGRGNFPPRFSGLQFPNYSSELNVNALELDDSALYLCASSLGQGAQNIQYFGAGTRLSVL.